This note documents a single TCR beta chain sequence. RNA transcripts yielded amplified TCR beta CDR3 regions. RT-PCR in the first round (using the HTBI primer set) targeted the TCR CDR3. Each CDR3 protein gets one entry after TCRdb re-called the multiplex PCR reads with MiXCR. The top ten hold under 40% of the sample, which has about 300,000 distinct CDR3 sequences, approximately 18% seen once. This record belongs to a study of T cells in Graves' hyperthyroidism and ophthalmopathy. Per germline, CDR1 SNHLY and CDR2 FYNNEI. Trimming removed 8 bases at V and 9 bases at J, with 4 bases between. The CDR3 spans 8 residues.

The rearrangement uses TRBV2 and TRBJ1-2; D is unresolved. The sample taken for sequencing was blood. This TCR was sampled from a man between 50 and 59 years old with Graves' ophthalmopathy. The CDR3 DNA follows: TGTGCCAGCGGCAGCTACACCTTC. It specifies CASGSYTF.